The 4 T cell receptor beta chains presented below share a single source sample, sequenced in a study of blood T cell repertoires in COVID-19. Measured with immunoSEQ multiplex PCR; TCRdb has only the in-frame clones, and not every one. The table has about 74,000 clones, less than 85% seen once; the top ten hold over 10%. Sequencing was done on a sample of peripheral blood. The receptors were gathered from a human donor in a cohort sampled during active COVID-19.

Here the CDR3 reads CASSVTVGDTQYF. CDR3 nucleotides: TGTGCCAGCAGTGTCACGGTTGGAGATACGCAGTATTTT. The gene calls are TRBV6-4 and TRBJ2-3; D remains unclear. CDR1 and CDR2 from the germline V gene are MRHNA and SNTAGT. The V and J ends lost 4 bases and 5 bases respectively, with 10 bases between them. The CDR3 extends over 13 amino acids.

V and J are TRBV19 and TRBJ1-5; D is undetermined. Germline V gene lookup returns CDR1 LNHDA and CDR2 SQIVND (reference sequence). The CDR3 is 13 residues long. V dropped 5 bases and J dropped 3 bases, with 8 bases sitting between them. DNA of the CDR3: TGTGCCAGTAGTTTCCAGGCCAATCAGCCCCAGCATTTT. It encodes CASSFQANQPQHF.

The gene calls are TRBV7-2 and TRBJ1-5; no reliable D call. Germline V gene lookup returns CDR1 SGHTA and CDR2 FQGNSA. The CDR3 has 16 residues. The germline V and J ends were trimmed by 1 base and 0 bases, with 10 bases remaining between them. The CDR3: CASSLVAGHSNQPQHF. In nucleotides, the CDR3 is TGTGCCAGCAGCTTAGTTGCAGGCCATAGCAATCAGCCCCAGCATTTT.

As to this clone: Its ends do not fully match the called genes, so a read error is possible. The chain joins TRBV18 to TRBJ2-7, with D perhaps matching TRBD2 (6 bases). The CDR3 extends over 12 amino acids. Germline assignment: CDR1 KGHSH and CDR2 LQKENI. The CDR3 DNA follows: TGTGCCAGCGCGGACTCGGAGGGGCCTCTCAACTTC. The encoded protein is CASADSEGPLNF.